This T cell receptor (beta chain) was captured by sequencing in a study of blood T cell repertoires in COVID-19. The wider study: Both acute and convalescent COVID-19 samples were obtained from the United States, Italy and Spain. In each case, the material was cDNA or gDNA derived from T cells, B-cell-depleted T cells, or PBMCs.

Original processing methods: Amplified reference gene primers provided the basis for estimating nucleated cell counts. Produced via immunoSEQ multiplex PCR; TCRdb's table is partial and in-frame only. V and J calls and clone size are as listed in that table; D and trimming were resolved from the DNA. The table records 100,000 to 150,000 clones, about 81% of them present only once. Germline CDR1 and CDR2: ENHRY and SYGVKD. The CDR3 loop spans 14 amino acids. V lost 4 bases to trimming and J lost 5 bases, with 15 bases between them. This clone has a single count. The sequence was collected from a man aged 30 to 39 with COVID-19, enrolled during active disease. Material: peripheral blood. The chain is built from TRBV10-3 and TRBJ2-7, with a tentative D call TRBD2 (5 bases). The CDR3 DNA reads as TGTGCCATCAGTGTGGACTTAGAGCGGAACGAGCAGTACTTC. Translating it yields CAISVDLERNEQYF.